What follows describes a single T cell receptor (beta chain). The CDR3 length is 11 residues. The V end lost 8 bases, the J end lost 4 bases, and 11 bases lay between the germline ends. The germline V gene has CDR1 SQVTM and CDR2 ANQGSEA. The sample belongs to a study of shared clonotypes between healthy human individuals. Profiling relied on immunoSEQ multiplex PCR, and the TCRdb table lists in-frame clones only, not all of them. This table has nearly 2 million clones, approximately 94% appearing once. CD45RO-negative, CCR7-selected cells formed the naive CD8 fraction, which excluded terminally differentiated effector memory CD45RA+ cells.

The V call is TRBV29-1, the J call TRBJ1-2; D is perhaps TRBD1 (6 bases). The sequence came from a man aged 18 to 35 in good health. Sequenced sample: naive CD8+ T cells sorted from blood. The CDR3 coding sequence is TGCAGCCATGCGGGGGCCTATGGCTACACCTTC. Protein sequence: CSHAGAYGYTF.